Presented here are 20 T cell receptor beta chains from one specimen sequenced in a study of identical twins. TCRdb re-derived calls from the 5' RACE reads in MiXCR, one entry per CDR3 protein. The sample lists 500,000 to 700,000 distinct CDR3 sequences, under 8.5% occurring once. This sample also appeared in a second study, on yellow fever vaccine responses in identical twins.

Material for sequencing was PBMCs. The receptor set was obtained from a woman younger than 35 in good health.

V and J are TRBV4-1 and TRBJ1-2, with 7 bases aligning to TRBD1. V was pared by 1 base and J by 7 bases, with 9 bases of the junction left unmatched. This CDR3 comprises 15 residues. CDR1 and CDR2 (germline): MGHRA, YSYEKL. The CDR3 region has the DNA TGCGCCAGCAGCCAAGGAGGAGGGGGCGCGGTTGGCTACACCTTC. It codes for CASSQGGGGAVGYTF.

This clonotype was found many times. The CDR3 nucleotides read TGTGCCACCAGTGACCCCGGACAGGGGGCCGCCGGGGAGCTGTTTTTT. It translates to CATSDPGQGAAGELFF. This rearrangement joins TRBV24-1 to TRBJ2-2; TRBD1 matches at 11 bases. J gave up 6 bases and V 4 bases, and 6 bases lay outside the gene matches. Germline values: CDR1 KGHDR, CDR2 SFDVKD. This CDR3 has 16 residues.

This clonotype was detected ten times or more. The chain has TRBV5-1 and TRBJ2-1; TRBD2 is a possible D gene (6 bases). Germline-derived CDR1 and CDR2 are SGHRS and YFSETQ. CDR3 length: 17 residues. V lost 0 bases to trimming and J lost 6 bases, with 19 bases between them. The CDR3 loop reads CASSLAARRGTLNEQFF. CDR3 coding DNA: TGCGCCAGCAGCTTGGCCGCACGGCGGGGAACCCTCAATGAGCAGTTCTTC.

The J gene is TRBJ2-1, the V gene TRBV7-2; D perhaps matches TRBD2 (7 bases). This CDR3 has 15 amino acids. Trimming took off 0 bases at V and 8 bases at J, with 14 bases between the two ends. CDR1 is SGHTA, CDR2 FQGNSA, per germline. The CDR3 nucleotides are TGTGCCAGCAGCTTAGCGGAGGGGGGGGCCCATGAGCAGTTCTTC. Its translation is CASSLAEGGAHEQFF. Variable domain in full (rest from reference TRBV7-2 and TRBJ2-1): GAGVSQSPSNKVTEKGKDVELRCDPISGHTALYWYRQSLGQGLEFLIYFQGNSAPDKSGLPSDRFSAERTGGSVSTLTIQRTQQEDSAVYLCASSLAEGGAHEQFFGPGTRLTVL.

In this sample, this clonotype turned up a few times. The gene calls are TRBV12-3 or TRBV12-4 and TRBJ2-1; 9 bases map to TRBD1. Germline trimming cut 7 bases from V and 7 bases from J; bases unmatched to any gene: 14. This CDR3 spans 16 amino acids. As DNA, the CDR3 is TGTGCCAGCACCTCTCACGCCGGGACAGGGTATAATGAGCAGTTCTTC. Its protein product is CASTSHAGTGYNEQFF.

In its sample, this clonotype was seen many times. CDR3 loop: CSVEAEGLNTEAFF. CDR3 nucleotide sequence: TGCAGCGTTGAAGCGGAAGGACTGAACACTGAAGCTTTCTTT. J is TRBJ1-1 and V is TRBV29-1; no definite D call. CDR1 and CDR2 (germline): SQVTM, ANQGSEA. The CDR3 length is 14 residues. V was pared by 1 base and J by 0 bases, with 9 bases between.

In its sample, this clonotype was seen a few times. The rearrangement joins TRBV6-4 to TRBJ1-1; no clear D. The CDR3 consists of 14 residues. The germline CDR1 and CDR2 sequences are MRHNA and SNTAGT. V lost 4 bases and J 4 bases, leaving 13 bases between the germline ends. The CDR3 DNA reads TGTGCCAGCAGTGCTCTCCCCGGTGGCACTGAAGCTTTCTTT. This translates into CASSALPGGTEAFF.

This clonotype was recorded many times. V gene TRBV20-1 combines with J gene TRBJ2-3, with D unclear. The CDR3 consists of 12 residues. Germline V gene data show CDR1 as DFQATT and CDR2 as SNEGSKA (reference sequence). The V gene lost 4 bases and the J gene lost 5 bases, with 10 bases spanning the gap. CDR3 in amino acids: CSATLRKDTQYF. The CDR3 DNA follows: TGCAGTGCTACCCTCCGGAAAGATACGCAGTATTTT.

Only a few counts were recorded for this clonotype. The CDR3 here is CSRQGSGETQYF. CDR3 coding DNA: TGCAGTCGGCAGGGGTCTGGAGAGACCCAGTACTTC. The rearrangement uses TRBV20-1 and TRBJ2-5, with a tentative D call TRBD1 (6 bases). Germline values: CDR1 DFQATT, CDR2 SNEGSKA (reference sequence). The V end lost 8 bases, the J end lost 4 bases, and 14 bases lay between the germline ends. This CDR3 is built from 12 residues.

This chain uses TRBV7-6 with TRBJ2-1; 7 bases map to TRBD2. This CDR3 contains 16 residues. V lost 2 bases to trimming and J lost 1 base; unmatched junction nucleotides: 5. Germline CDR1 reads SGHVS; CDR2 reads FNYEAQ. CDR3 in DNA: TGTGCCAGCAGCTTATGGGGGGGGACGTCCTACAATGAGCAGTTCTTC. Translation gives CASSLWGGTSYNEQFF.

This clonotype has ten or more counts. The CDR3 region has the DNA TGCAGTGCAACCGAACAGGGGTATAGCAATCAGCCCCAGCATTTT. It codes for CSATEQGYSNQPQHF. The rearrangement joins TRBV20-1 to TRBJ1-5; 7 bases are a match to TRBD1. The CDR3 covers 15 residues. V was pared by 6 bases and J by 0 bases, with 8 bases of the junction left unmatched. CDR1 and CDR2 from the germline V gene are DFQATT and SNEGSKA (reference sequence).

This chain joins TRBV9 and TRBJ1-2; no firm D call. There are 15 residues in the CDR3. The germline V and J ends were trimmed by 3 bases and 4 bases, with 16 bases remaining between them. CDR1 and CDR2 from the germline V gene are SGDLS and YYNGEE. The CDR3 here is CASSGIQAGGYGYTF. CDR3 nucleotide sequence: TGTGCCAGCAGCGGGATTCAGGCGGGCGGCTATGGCTACACCTTC.

The J gene is TRBJ2-3, the V gene TRBV2; no definite D call. The CDR3 has 15 amino acids. V dropped 1 base and J dropped 1 base, with 9 bases sitting between them. Germline CDR1 SNHLY, CDR2 FYNNEI. The CDR3 sequence: CASSEEGMGTDTQYF. Written as DNA, the CDR3 is TGTGCCAGCAGTGAAGAGGGCATGGGCACAGATACGCAGTATTTT.

In its sample, this clonotype was seen a few times. The genes are TRBV5-1 and TRBJ2-3; D call uncertain. CDR1 is SGHRS, CDR2 YFSETQ, per germline. V shed 3 bases and J shed 2 bases, with 19 bases lying between them. The CDR3 is 17 residues long. The CDR3 nucleotides read TGCGCCAGCAGCTACTCGAATCCGGGTCACCTCACAGATACGCAGTATTTT. Residues: CASSYSNPGHLTDTQYF.

The chain carries TRBV27 and TRBJ1-6; unclear D gene. In germline, CDR1 is MNHEY, CDR2 SMNVEV (reference sequence). This CDR3 contains 16 residues. Trimming stripped 2 bases from V and 5 bases from J, with 13 bases between. CDR3 in amino acids: CASSLSTALNNSPLHF. CDR3 DNA sequence: TGTGCCAGCAGTTTAAGTACAGCGCTGAATAATTCACCCCTCCACTTT.

This clonotype came up a few times. The chain combines TRBV20-1 with TRBJ1-2; unclear D gene. This CDR3 has 14 amino acids. CDR1 is DFQATT and CDR2 is SNEGSKA in the germline V gene (reference sequence). The V and J ends lost 0 bases and 4 bases respectively, with 12 bases between them. CDR3 sequence reads: CSARDYEGIYGYTF. CDR3 sequence (DNA): TGCAGTGCTAGAGATTATGAGGGTATCTATGGCTACACCTTC.

In this sample, this clonotype turned up a few times. The chain uses TRBV9 and TRBJ2-1; D tentatively fits TRBD1 or TRBD2 (5 bases each). Trimming stripped 0 bases from V and 0 bases from J, with 13 bases between. CDR1 and CDR2 from the germline V gene are SGDLS and YYNGEE. This CDR3 is built from 17 residues. The CDR3 region is CASSVAPGPSSYNEQFF. As DNA, the CDR3 is TGTGCCAGCAGCGTAGCCCCGGGACCCTCCTCCTACAATGAGCAGTTCTTC.

The chain uses TRBV7-9 and TRBJ2-5; D possibly corresponds to TRBD2 (5 bases). The V end lost 2 bases, the J end lost 5 bases, and 12 bases lay between the germline ends. Germline V CDR1 and CDR2: SEHNR, FQNEAQ (reference sequence). This CDR3 region has 14 residues. CDR3 protein: CASSLKRGGETQYF. CDR3 DNA: TGTGCCAGCAGCTTAAAACGGGGTGGCGAGACCCAGTACTTC.

The chain recombines TRBV11-2 with TRBJ2-1; 7 nucleotides match TRBD1. The germline gives CDR1 SGHAT, CDR2 FQNNGV. CDR3 length equals 15 residues. Germline trimming cut 5 bases from V and 6 bases from J; bases unmatched to any gene: 10. The chain's CDR3 is CASSLLTGQVNEQFF. The CDR3 DNA reads as TGTGCCAGCAGCCTCCTGACAGGGCAGGTCAATGAGCAGTTCTTC.

This chain uses TRBV4-1 with TRBJ2-7, with 10 bases lining up with TRBD2. J was trimmed by 2 bases and V by 6 bases; bases with no gene match: 7. This CDR3 region has 15 residues. CDR1 is MGHRA and CDR2 is YSYEKL in the germline V gene. The CDR3 sequence is CASRTGLATTYEQYF. Written as DNA, the CDR3 is TGCGCCAGCAGAACGGGACTAGCGACTACCTACGAGCAGTACTTC.